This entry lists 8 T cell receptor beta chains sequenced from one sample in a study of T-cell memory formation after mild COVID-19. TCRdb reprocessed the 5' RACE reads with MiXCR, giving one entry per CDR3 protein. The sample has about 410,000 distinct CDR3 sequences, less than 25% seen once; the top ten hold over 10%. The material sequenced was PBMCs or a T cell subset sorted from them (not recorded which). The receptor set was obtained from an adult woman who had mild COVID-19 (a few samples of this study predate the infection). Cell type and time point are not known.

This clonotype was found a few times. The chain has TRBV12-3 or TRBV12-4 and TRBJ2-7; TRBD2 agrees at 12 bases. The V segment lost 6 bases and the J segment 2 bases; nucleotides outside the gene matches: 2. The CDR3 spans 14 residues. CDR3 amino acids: CASRLAGGTYEQYF. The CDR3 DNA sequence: TGTGCCAGCAGGCTAGCGGGGGGGACCTACGAGCAGTACTTC.

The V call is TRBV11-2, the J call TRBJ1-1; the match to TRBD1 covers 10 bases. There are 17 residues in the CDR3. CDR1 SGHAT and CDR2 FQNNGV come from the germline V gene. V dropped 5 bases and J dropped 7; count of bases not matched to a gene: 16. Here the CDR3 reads CASSPRTGGKSYGEAFF. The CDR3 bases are TGTGCCAGCAGCCCCAGGACAGGGGGAAAGTCGTACGGTGAAGCTTTCTTT.

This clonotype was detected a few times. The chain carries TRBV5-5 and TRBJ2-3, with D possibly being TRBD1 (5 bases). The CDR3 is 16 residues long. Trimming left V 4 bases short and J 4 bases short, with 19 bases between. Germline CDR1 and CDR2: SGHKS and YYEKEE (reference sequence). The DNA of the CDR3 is TGTGCCAGCAGCATAGGACACCCTTGGCCCCCAGATACGCAGTATTTT. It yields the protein CASSIGHPWPPDTQYF. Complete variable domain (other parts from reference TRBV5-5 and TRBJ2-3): DAGVTQSPTHLIKTRGQQVTLRCSPISGHKSVSWYQQVLGQGPQFIFQYYEKEERGRGNFPDRFSARQFPNYSSELNVNALLLGDSALYLCASSIGHPWPPDTQYFGPGTRLTVL.

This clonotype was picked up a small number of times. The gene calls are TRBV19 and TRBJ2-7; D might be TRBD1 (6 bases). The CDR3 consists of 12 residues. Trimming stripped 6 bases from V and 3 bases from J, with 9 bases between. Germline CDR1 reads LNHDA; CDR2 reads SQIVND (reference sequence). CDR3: CASRETGYEQYF. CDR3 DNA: TGTGCCAGTAGGGAGACAGGCTACGAGCAGTACTTC.

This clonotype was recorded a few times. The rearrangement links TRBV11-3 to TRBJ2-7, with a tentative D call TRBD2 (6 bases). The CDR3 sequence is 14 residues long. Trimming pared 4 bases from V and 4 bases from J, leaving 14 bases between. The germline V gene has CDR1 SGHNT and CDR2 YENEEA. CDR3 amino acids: CASSSLEGSYEQYF. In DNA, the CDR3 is TGTGCCAGCAGCTCATTGGAGGGATCGTACGAGCAGTACTTC.

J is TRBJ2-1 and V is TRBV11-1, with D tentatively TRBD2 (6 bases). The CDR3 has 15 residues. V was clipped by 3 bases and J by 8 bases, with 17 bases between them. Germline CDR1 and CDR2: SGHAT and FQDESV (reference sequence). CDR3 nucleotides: TGTGCCAGCAGCTTTCTGCGGGGAGGCAGGGATGAGCAGTTCTTC. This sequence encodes CASSFLRGGRDEQFF.

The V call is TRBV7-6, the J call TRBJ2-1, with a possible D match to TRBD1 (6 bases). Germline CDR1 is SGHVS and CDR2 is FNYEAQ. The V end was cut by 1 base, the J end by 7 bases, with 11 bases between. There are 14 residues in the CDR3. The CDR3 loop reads CASSLGTAGNEQFF. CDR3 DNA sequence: TGTGCCAGCAGCTTAGGGACAGCTGGGAATGAGCAGTTCTTC.

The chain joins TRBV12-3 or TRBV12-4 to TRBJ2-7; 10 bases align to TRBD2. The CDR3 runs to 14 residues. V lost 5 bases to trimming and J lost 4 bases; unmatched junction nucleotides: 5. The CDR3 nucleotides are TGTGCCAGCAGTCCTAGCGGGGGTGTATACGAGCAGTACTTC. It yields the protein CASSPSGGVYEQYF.